The 21 T cell receptor beta chains presented below share a single source sample, sequenced in a study of blood T cell repertoires in COVID-19. TCRdb's copy holds only in-frame clones and misses some; the assay was immunoSEQ multiplex PCR. The profile covers some 370,000 clones, with 90% appearing a single time and around 7% taken by the ten largest. Sequences were obtained from peripheral blood. The receptors originated from a man between 18 and 29 years old with active or convalescent COVID-19.

This clone occurred once. J is TRBJ1-1 and V is TRBV11-2; perhaps TRBD1 as D (6 bases). The germline CDR1 and CDR2 sequences are SGHAT and FQNNGV. This CDR3 is 15 amino acids long. Trimming shortened V by 4 bases and J by 3 bases, and 15 bases separated the two germline ends. Here the CDR3 reads CASSSYITGYTEAFF. The CDR3 bases are TGTGCCAGCAGCTCGTATATAACAGGGTACACTGAAGCTTTCTTT.

The chain carries TRBV3-1 (or the pseudogene TRBV3-2) and TRBJ2-5; D gene ambiguous. This CDR3 contains 15 residues. Germline V gene data show CDR1 as LGHDT and CDR2 as YNNKEL (reference sequence). The V end lost 0 bases, the J end lost 2 bases, and 10 bases lay between the germline ends. The CDR3 spells CASSQDILVQETQYF. The CDR3 DNA follows: TGTGCCAGCAGCCAAGATATCCTCGTTCAAGAGACCCAGTACTTC.

The rearrangement joins TRBV28 to TRBJ1-6; 7 bases fit TRBD1. The CDR3 is 15 amino acids. From germline, CDR1 is MDHEN and CDR2 SYDVKM. Trimming took 4 bases from V and 14 from J; bases not matched to a gene: 14. CDR3 region: CASSSGQSLSSSLHF. The CDR3 DNA reads as TGTGCCAGCAGTTCGGGACAGAGTCTATCGTCGTCCCTCCACTTT.

J is TRBJ2-2 and V is TRBV27; 10 bases align to TRBD1. The germline V gene encodes CDR1 MNHEY and CDR2 SMNVEV (reference sequence). CDR3 size: 17 residues. Germline trimming cut 6 bases from V and 2 bases from J; bases unmatched to any gene: 9. The DNA for the CDR3 is TGTGCCAGCAGCCGCGGGACAGGGGAAAAAAACACCGGGGAGCTGTTTTTT. Protein sequence: CASSRGTGEKNTGELFF.

This clone was seen a handful of times. The CDR3 here is CASSYSSGSYNSPLHF. The CDR3 bases are TGTGCCAGCAGTTACTCTTCGGGTTCCTATAATTCACCCCTCCACTTT. The chain links TRBV6-5 to TRBJ1-6, with D unclear. Germline CDR1 reads MNHEY; CDR2 reads SVGAGI. This CDR3 comprises 16 residues. Trimming pared 0 bases from V and 1 base from J, leaving 7 bases between.

This sequence joins TRBV7-9 and TRBJ1-2, with TRBD1 as a possible D gene (5 bases). The CDR3 covers 13 residues. The germline V and J ends were trimmed by 7 bases and 4 bases, with 13 bases remaining between them. Germline CDR1 and CDR2: SEHNR and FQNEAQ (reference sequence). CDR3 coding DNA: TGTGCCAGCACTACCACGGGGGGCTATGGCTACACCTTC. Translating gives CASTTTGGYGYTF.

CDR3 in DNA: TGTGCCAGTAGTATTCTAGCGGGACCCCCCAATGAGCAGTTCTTC. This sequence encodes CASSILAGPPNEQFF. The chain combines TRBV19 with TRBJ2-1; TRBD2 matches 9 bases. V gave up 3 bases and J gave up 6 bases; unmatched junction bases: 6. The CDR3 has 15 amino acids. The germline gives CDR1 LNHDA, CDR2 SQIVND (reference sequence).

Regarding this clone: In the same sample, other DNA sequences code for this CDR3. V is TRBV12-3 or TRBV12-4 and J is TRBJ1-1; TRBD1 matches at 7 bases. CDR3 length: 13 residues. V shed 5 bases and J 3 bases; nucleotides not matched to a gene: 3. CDR3 in amino acids: CASSLGQDTEAFF. For the CDR3, the DNA is TGTGCCAGCAGTCTCGGACAGGACACTGAAGCTTTCTTT.

The J gene is TRBJ2-1, the V gene TRBV3-1 (or the pseudogene TRBV3-2); the D is unclear. Germline V lookup: CDR1 LGHDT, CDR2 YNNKEL (reference sequence). The CDR3 extends over 11 amino acids. Trimming pared 8 bases from V and 10 bases from J, leaving 12 bases between. In DNA, the CDR3 is TGTGCCAGCGTAAGAGCAGGAGAGCAGTTCTTC. The encoded protein is CASVRAGEQFF.

The CDR3 DNA is TGTGCCAGCAGTCCGGACAGGGGTTACGAGCAGTACTTC. Protein product: CASSPDRGYEQYF. The chain recombines TRBV6-2 or TRBV6-3 with TRBJ2-7; 9 bases align to TRBD1. This CDR3 comprises 13 residues. The V gene end was trimmed by 5 bases and the J gene end by 4 bases; junction bases not matched to a gene: 3. Germline V CDR1 and CDR2: MNHEY, SVGEGT.

The chain combines TRBV12-5 with TRBJ1-1; D is uncertain. This CDR3 spans 13 amino acids. The germline V gene encodes CDR1 LGHNT and CDR2 FRNRAP. With 6 bases removed from V and 5 bases from J, the gap between germline ends came to 13 bases. This chain's CDR3 is CASGIDWRTEAFF. The CDR3 DNA is TGTGCTAGTGGCATAGACTGGCGGACTGAAGCTTTCTTT.

This rearrangement joins TRBV28 to TRBJ1-2, with 9 bases aligning to TRBD1. The V gene's germline CDR1 is MDHEN and CDR2 SYDVKM. The CDR3 sequence is 14 residues long. Trimming at V came to 7 bases and at J to 4 bases, leaving 7 bases not matched to a gene. The CDR3 region has the DNA TGTGCCAGCACTACAGGGGGCTTCGGCTATGGCTACACCTTC. This encodes CASTTGGFGYGYTF.

As concerns this clone: The same CDR3 also results from other DNA sequences found in this sample. The chain uses TRBV27 and TRBJ2-5; the match to TRBD1 covers 8 bases. The junction had 8 bases not matched to a gene; V was cut back by 3 bases and J by 5 bases. CDR3 length equals 15 residues. Per germline, CDR1 MNHEY and CDR2 SMNVEV (reference sequence). In DNA, the CDR3 is TGTGCCAGCAGTTTGGGGCAGGGGGCGCGTGAGACCCAGTACTTC. Its protein is CASSLGQGARETQYF.

V gene TRBV27 combines with J gene TRBJ1-6, with TRBD1 matching 9 bases. Losses at the gene ends were 8 bases for V and 17 bases for J; bases not matched to a gene: 16. The CDR3 is made up of 14 amino acids. The V gene's germline CDR1 is MNHEY and CDR2 SMNVEV (reference sequence). This CDR3 reads CASGMGQGSAGVHF. CDR3 coding DNA: TGTGCCAGCGGGATGGGACAGGGAAGTGCTGGAGTCCACTTT.

The rearrangement links TRBV7-2 to TRBJ2-7; the match to TRBD2 covers 10 bases. The length of the CDR3 is 18 residues. Losses at the gene ends were 1 base for V and 5 bases for J; bases not matched to a gene: 14. CDR1 is SGHTA and CDR2 is FQGNSA in the germline V gene. The chain's CDR3 is CASSLVTPGLAGVHEQYF. The CDR3 region has the DNA TGTGCCAGCAGCTTAGTTACACCTGGCCTAGCGGGAGTCCACGAGCAGTACTTC.

The V gene is TRBV5-1, the J gene TRBJ2-7; D call uncertain. V lost 6 bases to trimming and J lost 0 bases, with 10 bases between them. The germline gives CDR1 SGHRS, CDR2 YFSETQ. The CDR3 is made up of 13 amino acids. The CDR3 nucleotides are TGCGCCAGCACCTTCGGTGACTCCTACGAGCAGTACTTC. Protein sequence: CASTFGDSYEQYF.

The genes are TRBV30 and TRBJ2-1, with D tentatively TRBD2 (6 bases). Germline-derived CDR1 and CDR2 are GTSNPN and SVGIG (reference sequence). The CDR3 spans 17 residues. V was clipped by 4 bases and J by 0 bases, with 19 bases between them. CDR3 nucleotides: TGTGCCTGGAATCTGGGGGGAAAACAACGCTCCTACAATGAGCAGTTCTTC. Translating it yields CAWNLGGKQRSYNEQFF. The full variable domain, rest sourced from reference TRBV30 and TRBJ2-1, is SQTIHQWPATLVQPVGSPLSLECTVEGTSNPNLYWYRQAAGRGLQLLFYSVGIGQISSEVPQNLSASRPQDRQFILSSKKLLLSDSGFYLCAWNLGGKQRSYNEQFFGPGTRLTVL.

The CDR3 nucleotides read TGTGCCAGCAGCAATGACAGGGCGAGCAATCAGCCCCAGCATTTT. This sequence encodes CASSNDRASNQPQHF. J is TRBJ1-5 and V is TRBV7-8; 7 bases line up with TRBD1. The germline V gene has CDR1 SGHVS and CDR2 FQNEAQ. Trimming took 5 bases from V and 1 from J; bases not matched to a gene: 5. This CDR3 spans 15 amino acids. Based on the CDR3 plus reference TRBV7-8 and TRBJ1-5, the full variable domain is GAGVSQSPRYKVAKRGQDVALRCDPISGHVSLFWYQQALGQGPEFLTYFQNEAQLDKSGLPSDRFFAERPEGSVSTLKIQRTQQEDSAVYLCASSNDRASNQPQHFGDGTRLSIL.

The chain uses TRBV20-1 and TRBJ2-4; no clear D gene. Trimming cost V 3 bases and J 2 bases, with 11 bases left between them. The CDR3 runs to 14 residues. Per the germline V gene, CDR1 is DFQATT and CDR2 is SNEGSKA (reference sequence). This CDR3 is CSASPVEPKNIQYF. As DNA, the CDR3 is TGCAGTGCTAGTCCGGTTGAACCCAAAAACATTCAGTACTTC.

The CDR3 loop is CATSRGTSLSYNEQFF. In DNA form, the CDR3 reads TGTGCCACCAGCAGGGGGACTAGCCTTTCATACAATGAGCAGTTCTTC. This rearrangement joins TRBV15 to TRBJ2-1; 9 nucleotides align to TRBD2. V dropped 3 bases and J dropped 4; count of bases not matched to a gene: 7. Germline lookup yields CDR1 LNHNV and CDR2 YYDKDF (reference sequence). The CDR3 extends over 16 amino acids.

The rearrangement joins TRBV6-2 or TRBV6-3 to TRBJ2-7; maybe TRBD2 (6 bases). V was shortened by 6 bases and J by 0 bases, with 18 bases between the two germline ends. Looked up from germline, CDR1 is MNHEY and CDR2 is SVGEGT. This CDR3 contains 16 residues. In DNA, the CDR3 is TGTGCCAGCAGCCGGAGGGAGGTCAGAAGCTCCTACGAGCAGTACTTC. It yields the protein CASSRREVRSSYEQYF.